Ten or more counts support the clone carrying this T cell receptor (beta chain). What it recognizes is unknown. Germline assignment: CDR1 MNHEY and CDR2 SVGAGI. Trimming took 8 bases from V and 4 from J, leaving 9 bases between them. This CDR3 has 11 residues. Scientists made TCR beta libraries using quantitative 5'-RACE with molecular barcodes. TCRdb re-called the 5' RACE reads with MiXCR, one entry per CDR3 protein. The data contain 300,000 to 400,000 distinct CDR3 sequences, about 15% of them seen just once; the ten biggest clones take up approximately 0.99%. The data belong to a study of CD8 T cells in ankylosing spondylitis. Study findings and constraints: The disease-linked clones had a CD8+ phenotype and low blood frequencies. In ankylosing spondylitis blood, a motif of seven or eight highly homologous TCR beta variants appeared characteristic.

V and J are TRBV6-5 and TRBJ2-7; the D is unclear. Sequenced input: blood, either unsorted or a sorted T cell fraction (not recorded which). This receptor was identified in a male donor with ankylosing spondylitis or in good health (not recorded which). DNA of the CDR3: TGTGCCAGCTCCGGGCAGTACGAGCAGTACTTC. Amino acid sequence: CASSGQYEQYF.